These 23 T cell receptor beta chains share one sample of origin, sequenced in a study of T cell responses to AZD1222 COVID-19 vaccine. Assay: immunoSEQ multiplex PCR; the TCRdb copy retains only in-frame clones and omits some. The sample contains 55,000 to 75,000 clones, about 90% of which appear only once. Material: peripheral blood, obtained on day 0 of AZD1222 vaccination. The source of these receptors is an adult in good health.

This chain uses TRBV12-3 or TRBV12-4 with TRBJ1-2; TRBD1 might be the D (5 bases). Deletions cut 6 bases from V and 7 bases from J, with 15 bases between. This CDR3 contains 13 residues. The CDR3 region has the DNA TGTGCCAGCAGCCCGGGACCCCTTATTGGCTACACCTTC. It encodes CASSPGPLIGYTF.

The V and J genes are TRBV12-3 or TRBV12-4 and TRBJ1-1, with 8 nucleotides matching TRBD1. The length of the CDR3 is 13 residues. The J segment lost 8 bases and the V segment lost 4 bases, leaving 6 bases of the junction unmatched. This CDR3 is CASSWSGGSEAFF. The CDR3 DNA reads TGTGCCAGCAGTTGGTCAGGGGGCTCGGAAGCTTTCTTT.

Here the CDR3 DNA reads TGTGCCAGTACCACCACAGGGGGACAAGAAAAACTGTTTTTT. This encodes CASTTTGGQEKLFF. The chain joins TRBV19 to TRBJ1-4; 8 bases align to TRBD1. The CDR3 is 14 amino acids. Germline CDR1 reads LNHDA; CDR2 reads SQIVND (reference sequence). The J segment lost 8 bases and the V segment lost 7 bases, leaving 9 bases of the junction unmatched.

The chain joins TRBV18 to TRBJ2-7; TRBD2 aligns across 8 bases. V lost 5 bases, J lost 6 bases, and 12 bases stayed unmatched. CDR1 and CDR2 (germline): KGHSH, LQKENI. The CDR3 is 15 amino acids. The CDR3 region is CASSVSGGYGAEQYF. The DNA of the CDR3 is TGTGCCAGCTCAGTCAGCGGGGGCTATGGTGCCGAGCAGTACTTC.

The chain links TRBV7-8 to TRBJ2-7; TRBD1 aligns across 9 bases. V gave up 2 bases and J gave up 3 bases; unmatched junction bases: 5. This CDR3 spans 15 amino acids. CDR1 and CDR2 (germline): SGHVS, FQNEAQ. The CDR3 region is CASSLLPGQGYEQYF. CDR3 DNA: TGTGCCAGCAGCTTACTCCCGGGACAGGGCTACGAGCAGTACTTC.

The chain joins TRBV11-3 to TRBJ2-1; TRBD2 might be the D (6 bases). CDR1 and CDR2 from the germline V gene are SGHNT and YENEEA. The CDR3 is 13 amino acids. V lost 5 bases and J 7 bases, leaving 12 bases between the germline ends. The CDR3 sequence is CASSLGLLNEQFF. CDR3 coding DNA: TGTGCCAGCAGCCTGGGACTCCTGAATGAGCAGTTCTTC. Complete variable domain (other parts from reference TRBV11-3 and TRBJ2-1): EAGVVQSPRYKIIEKKQPVAFWCNPISGHNTLYWYLQNLGQGPELLIRYENEEAVDDSQLPKDRFSAERLKGVDSTLKIQPAELGDSAVYLCASSLGLLNEQFFGPGTRLTVL.

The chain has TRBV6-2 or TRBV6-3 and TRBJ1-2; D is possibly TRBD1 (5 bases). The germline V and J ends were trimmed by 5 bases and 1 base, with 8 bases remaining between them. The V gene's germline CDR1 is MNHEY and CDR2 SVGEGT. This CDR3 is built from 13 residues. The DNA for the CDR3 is TGTGCCAGCAGTGGGACTGATAACTATGGCTACACCTTC. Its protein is CASSGTDNYGYTF.

CDR3 sequence (DNA): TGTGCCAGCAAGAGACAGGAGGACACTGAAGCTTTCTTT. It translates to CASKRQEDTEAFF. V usage is TRBV2 and J usage is TRBJ1-1; the D gene is possibly TRBD1 (6 bases). V gave up 7 bases and J gave up 3 bases, with 12 bases separating them. This CDR3 is 13 amino acids long. CDR1 is SNHLY, CDR2 FYNNEI, per germline.

CDR3 DNA sequence: TGTGCCAGCAGCCCAAGTGGGGGGTACGAGCAGTACTTC. Translation: CASSPSGGYEQYF. The rearrangement uses TRBV3-1 (or the pseudogene TRBV3-2) and TRBJ2-7; a possible D gene is TRBD2 (6 bases). Trimming stripped 4 bases from V and 4 bases from J, with 11 bases between. This CDR3 spans 13 amino acids. Germline V CDR1 and CDR2: LGHDT, YNNKEL (reference sequence).

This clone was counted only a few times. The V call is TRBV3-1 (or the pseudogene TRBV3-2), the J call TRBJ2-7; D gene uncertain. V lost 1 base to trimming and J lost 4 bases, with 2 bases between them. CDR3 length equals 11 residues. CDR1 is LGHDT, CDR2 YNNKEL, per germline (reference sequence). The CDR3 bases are TGTGCCAGCAGCCAAGTATACGAGCAGTACTTC. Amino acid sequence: CASSQVYEQYF.

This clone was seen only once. For the CDR3, the DNA is TGCGCCAGCAGCTTCCAGGGGGCAGGAGAGACCCAGTACTTC. Amino acid sequence: CASSFQGAGETQYF. The chain recombines TRBV5-1 with TRBJ2-5; 8 nucleotides agree with TRBD1. The CDR3 runs to 14 residues. With 2 bases clipped from V and 4 bases from J, the junction kept 4 bases outside the gene matches. Germline assignment: CDR1 SGHRS and CDR2 YFSETQ. The full variable domain, with the rest looked up from reference TRBV5-1 and TRBJ2-5, is KAGVTQTPRYLIKTRGQQVTLSCSPISGHRSVSWYQQTPGQGLQFLFEYFSETQRNKGNFPGRFSGRQFSNSRSEMNVSTLELGDSALYLCASSFQGAGETQYFGPGTRLLVL.

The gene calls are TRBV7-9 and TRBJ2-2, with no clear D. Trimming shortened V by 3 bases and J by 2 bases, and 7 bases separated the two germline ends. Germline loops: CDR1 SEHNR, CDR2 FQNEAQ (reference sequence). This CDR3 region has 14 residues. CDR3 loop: CASSFFLNTGELFF. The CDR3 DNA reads TGTGCCAGCAGCTTCTTCCTAAACACCGGGGAGCTGTTTTTT.

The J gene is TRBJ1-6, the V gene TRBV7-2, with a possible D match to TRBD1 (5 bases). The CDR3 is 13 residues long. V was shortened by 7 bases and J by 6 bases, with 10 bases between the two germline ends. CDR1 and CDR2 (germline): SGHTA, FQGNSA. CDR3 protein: CASNSDSNSPLHF. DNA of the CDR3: TGTGCCAGCAACTCCGACAGTAATTCACCCCTCCACTTT. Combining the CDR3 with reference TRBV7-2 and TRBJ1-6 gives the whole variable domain GAGVSQSPSNKVTEKGKDVELRCDPISGHTALYWYRQSLGQGLEFLIYFQGNSAPDKSGLPSDRFSAERTGGSVSTLTIQRTQQEDSAVYLCASNSDSNSPLHFGNGTRLTVT.

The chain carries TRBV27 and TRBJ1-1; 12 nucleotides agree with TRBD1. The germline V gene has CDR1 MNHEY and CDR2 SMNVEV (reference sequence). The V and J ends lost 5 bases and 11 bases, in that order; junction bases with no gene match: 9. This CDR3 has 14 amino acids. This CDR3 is CASSQGTGGAGAFF. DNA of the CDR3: TGTGCCAGCAGTCAAGGGACAGGGGGCGCGGGGGCTTTCTTT.

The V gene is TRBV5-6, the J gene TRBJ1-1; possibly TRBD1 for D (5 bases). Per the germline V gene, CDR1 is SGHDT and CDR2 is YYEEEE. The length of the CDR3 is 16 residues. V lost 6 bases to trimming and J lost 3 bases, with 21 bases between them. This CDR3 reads CASTWGPRLVDTEAFF. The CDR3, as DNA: TGTGCCAGCACCTGGGGCCCCAGGTTAGTCGACACTGAAGCTTTCTTT.

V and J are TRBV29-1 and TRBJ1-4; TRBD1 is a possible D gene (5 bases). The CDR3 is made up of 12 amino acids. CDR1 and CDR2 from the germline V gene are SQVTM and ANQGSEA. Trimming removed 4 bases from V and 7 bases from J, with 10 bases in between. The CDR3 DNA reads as TGCAGCGTTGCAGGGATAAGTGAAAAACTGTTTTTT. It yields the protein CSVAGISEKLFF.

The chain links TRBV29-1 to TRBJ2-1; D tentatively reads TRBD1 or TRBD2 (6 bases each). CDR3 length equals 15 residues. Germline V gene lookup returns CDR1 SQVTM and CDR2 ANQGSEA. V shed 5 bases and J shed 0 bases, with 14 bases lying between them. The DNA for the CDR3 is TGCAGCGTTTACGGGGGCGGGCACTCCTACAATGAGCAGTTCTTC. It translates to CSVYGGGHSYNEQFF.

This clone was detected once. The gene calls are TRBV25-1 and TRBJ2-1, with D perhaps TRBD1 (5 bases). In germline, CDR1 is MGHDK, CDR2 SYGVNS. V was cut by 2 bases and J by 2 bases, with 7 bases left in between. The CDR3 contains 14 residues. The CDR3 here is CASSEQGTYNEQFF. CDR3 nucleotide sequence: TGTGCCAGCAGTGAACAGGGTACCTACAATGAGCAGTTCTTC.

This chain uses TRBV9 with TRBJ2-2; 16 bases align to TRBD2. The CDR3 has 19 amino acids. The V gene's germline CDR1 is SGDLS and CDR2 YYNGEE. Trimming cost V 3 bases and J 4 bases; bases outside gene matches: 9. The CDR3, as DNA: TGTGCCAGCAGCGCGCCGGGACTAGCGGGAGGGGGGATCACCGGGGAGCTGTTTTTT. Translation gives CASSAPGLAGGGITGELFF.

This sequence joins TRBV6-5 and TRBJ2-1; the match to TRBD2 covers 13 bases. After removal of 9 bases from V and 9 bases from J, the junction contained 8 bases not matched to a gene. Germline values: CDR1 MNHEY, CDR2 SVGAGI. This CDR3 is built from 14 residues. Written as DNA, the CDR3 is TGTGCCAGTACCGGACTAGCGGGAGCGGGTGAGCAGTTCTTC. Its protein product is CASTGLAGAGEQFF.

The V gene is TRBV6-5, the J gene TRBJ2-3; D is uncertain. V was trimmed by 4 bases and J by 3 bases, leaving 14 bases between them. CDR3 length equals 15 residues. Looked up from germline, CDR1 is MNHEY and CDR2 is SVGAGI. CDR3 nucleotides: TGTGCCAGCAGTTTGGTCCTCTCACCTACAGATACGCAGTATTTT. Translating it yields CASSLVLSPTDTQYF.

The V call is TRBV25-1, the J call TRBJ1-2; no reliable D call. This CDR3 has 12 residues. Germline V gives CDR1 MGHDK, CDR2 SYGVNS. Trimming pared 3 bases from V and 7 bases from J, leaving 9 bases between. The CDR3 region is CASSDLGSGYTF. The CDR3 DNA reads TGTGCCAGCAGTGATTTAGGTTCTGGCTACACCTTC.

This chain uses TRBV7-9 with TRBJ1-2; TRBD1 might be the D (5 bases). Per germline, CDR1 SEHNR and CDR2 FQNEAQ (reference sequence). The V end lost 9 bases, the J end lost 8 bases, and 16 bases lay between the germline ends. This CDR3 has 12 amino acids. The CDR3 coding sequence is TGTGCCAGTAGGGACTCCTTAGAGGGCTACACCTTC. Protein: CASRDSLEGYTF.